The source of this T cell receptor beta chain is a study of patients and donors after allogeneic stem cell transplantation. A single record per CDR3 protein comes from TCRdb applying MiXCR to the RT-PCR reads. Seen here are about a million distinct CDR3 sequences, more than 15% observed once, and the top ten hold 5% to 7.5%. The CDR3 extends over 12 amino acids. Germline CDR1 reads PRHDT; CDR2 reads FYEKMQ (reference sequence). V was shortened by 1 base and J by 9 bases, with 10 bases between the two germline ends. In its sample, this clonotype was seen many times. This sequence originates from a human donor who was either an allogeneic HSCT recipient or a stem cell or donor lymphocyte infusion donor (not recorded which). It is not recorded whose cells these are; they may come from a transplant donor. The V gene is TRBV13, the J gene TRBJ2-7; D may be TRBD2 (6 bases). The sample taken for sequencing was blood, either unsorted or a sorted T cell fraction (not recorded which). The CDR3 is CASSLVGGGQYF. CDR3 DNA: TGTGCCAGCAGCTTAGTGGGAGGAGGGCAGTACTTC.